The 5 T cell receptor beta chains below come from one sample, sequenced in a study of cytomegalovirus exposure and HLA in healthy donors. TCRdb keeps only in-frame clones here, not all; method: immunoSEQ multiplex PCR. Of 150,000 to 200,000 clones listed, 85% to 90% were seen once; the top ten hold 5% to 7%. The specimen sequenced was PBMCs. The receptors were sampled from a woman aged 25 to 39 in good health and CMV-seronegative.

This chain joins TRBV27 and TRBJ2-7; 9 nucleotides line up with TRBD2. Germline V gives CDR1 MNHEY, CDR2 SMNVEV (reference sequence). The CDR3 has 14 residues. V shed 3 bases, J shed 6 bases, and the junction held 6 bases outside the gene matches. This CDR3 reads CASSFRAGGGEQYF. CDR3 DNA: TGTGCCAGCAGTTTCCGGGCGGGAGGGGGCGAGCAGTACTTC.

The rearrangement links TRBV27 to TRBJ2-1, with 11 bases fitting TRBD1. Germline V gene data show CDR1 as MNHEY and CDR2 as SMNVEV (reference sequence). Unmatched junction bases numbered 12, after V lost 7 bases and J lost 4 bases. The CDR3 extends over 17 amino acids. CDR3 amino acids: CASKPFRTGGAYNEQFF. CDR3 in DNA: TGTGCCAGCAAACCCTTTCGGACAGGGGGCGCGTACAATGAGCAGTTCTTC.

This clone was seen more than once but under ten times. This chain connects TRBV6-5 to TRBJ1-3; D unresolved. Germline values: CDR1 MNHEY, CDR2 SVGAGI. The CDR3 loop spans 16 amino acids. V lost 0 bases and J 2 bases, leaving 11 bases between the germline ends. For the CDR3, the DNA is TGTGCCAGCAGTTACTCGAACATGGGTACTGGAAACACCATATATTTT. Encoded protein: CASSYSNMGTGNTIYF.

The chain combines TRBV27 with TRBJ2-7, with D perhaps TRBD1 (6 bases). The CDR3 has 17 residues. V dropped 7 bases and J dropped 0 bases, with 22 bases sitting between them. CDR1 MNHEY and CDR2 SMNVEV come from the germline V gene (reference sequence). In DNA form, the CDR3 reads TGTGCCAGCATTCCCAGAGCCTCCCGGGACACCTCCTACGAGCAGTACTTC. Translating gives CASIPRASRDTSYEQYF.

The chain is built from TRBV14 and TRBJ1-1; 9 bases agree with TRBD1. The V segment lost 1 base and the J segment 5 bases; nucleotides outside the gene matches: 5. Germline CDR1 SGHDN, CDR2 FVKESK. CDR3 length: 15 amino acids. The CDR3 sequence: CASSQGTGEGTEAFF. Here the CDR3 DNA reads TGTGCCAGCAGCCAAGGGACAGGGGAAGGGACTGAAGCTTTCTTT.